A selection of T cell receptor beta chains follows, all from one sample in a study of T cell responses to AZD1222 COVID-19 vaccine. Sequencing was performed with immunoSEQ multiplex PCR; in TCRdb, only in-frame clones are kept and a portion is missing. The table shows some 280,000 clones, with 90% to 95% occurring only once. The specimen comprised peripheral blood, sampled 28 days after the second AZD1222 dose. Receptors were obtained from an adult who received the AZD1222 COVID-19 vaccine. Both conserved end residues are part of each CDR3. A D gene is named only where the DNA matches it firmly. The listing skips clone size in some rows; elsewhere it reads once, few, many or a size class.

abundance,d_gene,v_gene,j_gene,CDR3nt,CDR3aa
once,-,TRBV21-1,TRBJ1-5,TGTGCCAGCAGCAAAGTCAACAGGGACAATCAGCCCCAGCATTTT,CASSKVNRDNQPQHF
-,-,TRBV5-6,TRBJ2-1,TGTGCCAGCAGCTTCCCAAACGGTGAGCAGTTCTTC,CASSFPNGEQFF
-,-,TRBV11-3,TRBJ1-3,TGTGCCAGCAGCCCCGGGAAGGCGACTAGCTCTGGAAACACCATATATTTT,CASSPGKATSSGNTIYF
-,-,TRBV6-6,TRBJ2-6,TGTGCCAGCAGTTACAAGGCTGCCGGGGCCAACGTCCTGACTTTC,CASSYKAAGANVLTF
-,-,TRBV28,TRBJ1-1,TGTGCCAGCAGTTTAAGGGAGGGTGAAGCTTTCTTT,CASSLREGEAFF
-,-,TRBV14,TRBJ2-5,TGTGCCAGCAGCCGCCAACAAGAGACCCAGTACTTC,CASSRQQETQYF
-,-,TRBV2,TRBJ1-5,TGTGCCAGCAGTGTAGACGGGAAAAATCAGCCCCAGCATTTT,CASSVDGKNQPQHF
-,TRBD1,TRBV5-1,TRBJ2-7,TGCGCCAGCAGCCGGCTCCCCGGGACAGGGTATGACGAGCAGTACTTC,CASSRLPGTGYDEQYF
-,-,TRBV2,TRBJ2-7,TGTGCCAGCACCCGAGGGGGGGTTGGCCTGGAGCAGTACTTC,CASTRGGVGLEQYF
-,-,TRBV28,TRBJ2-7,TGTGCCAGCAGTCTAATAACCGGGGCCCGGTGGCAGTACTTC,CASSLITGARWQYF
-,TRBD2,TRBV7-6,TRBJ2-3,TGTGCCAGCAGCTTTAGACTAGCTGGGGATACGCAGTATTTT,CASSFRLAGDTQYF
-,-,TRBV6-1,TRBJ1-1,TGTGCCAGCAGTGAGTCCCCGGGGAACACTGAAGCTTTCTTT,CASSESPGNTEAFF
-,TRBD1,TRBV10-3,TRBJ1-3,TGTGCCATCATCGACAGGGGGCTACATGGAAACACCATATATTTT,CAIIDRGLHGNTIYF
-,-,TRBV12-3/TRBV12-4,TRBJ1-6,TGTGCCAGCAGCCCAAGACCCTATTCACCCCTCCACTTT,CASSPRPYSPLHF
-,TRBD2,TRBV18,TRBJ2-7,TGTGCCAGCTCACCACCGGGACTAGTACCAAGCGAGCAGTACTTC,CASSPPGLVPSEQYF
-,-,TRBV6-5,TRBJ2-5,TGTGCCAGCCAAGCCGTTGCGGGGACCCAAGAGACCCAGTACTTC,CASQAVAGTQETQYF
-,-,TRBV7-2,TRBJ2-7,TGTGCCAGCAGCTGGGGACTGGTCTCCTACGAGCAGTACTTC,CASSWGLVSYEQYF
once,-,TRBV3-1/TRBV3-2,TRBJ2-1,TGTGCCAGCAGCCAGGCCGGGACTAAGGGGGGGATGCAGTTCTTC,CASSQAGTKGGMQFF
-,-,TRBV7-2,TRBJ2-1,TGTGCCAGCAGTTACCGGGACTACAATGAGCAGTTCTTC,CASSYRDYNEQFF
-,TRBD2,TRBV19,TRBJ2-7,TGTGCCAGTAGTACTAGCGGGGGAGGTACCTACGAGCAGTACTTC,CASSTSGGGTYEQYF
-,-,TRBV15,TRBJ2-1,TGTGCCACCAGCAGAGATTCTTGGGGTATGGGTGAGCAGTTCTTC,CATSRDSWGMGEQFF
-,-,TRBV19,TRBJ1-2,TGTGCCAGTAGTAGTCGATGGGGCTACACCTTC,CASSSRWGYTF
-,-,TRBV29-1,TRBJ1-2,TGCAGCGTTGAAGGGGGGACATTCTATGGCTACACCTTC,CSVEGGTFYGYTF
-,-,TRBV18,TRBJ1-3,TGTGCCAGCTCACCACCTGGCCGCCAAGGAGGGAACACCATATATTTT,CASSPPGRQGGNTIYF
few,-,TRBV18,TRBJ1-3,TGTGCCAGCTCACCCGCCCCTCTCGGAAACACCATATATTTT,CASSPAPLGNTIYF
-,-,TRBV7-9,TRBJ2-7,TGTGCCAGCAGCCCGGGATCGGACGAGCAGTACTTC,CASSPGSDEQYF
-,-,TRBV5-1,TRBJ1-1,TGCGCCAGCATCTCGGGGGCTGAAGCTTTCTTT,CASISGAEAFF
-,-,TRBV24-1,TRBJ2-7,TGTGCCACCAGTCGAAAGGAGCAGTACTTC,CATSRKEQYF
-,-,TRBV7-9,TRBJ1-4,TGTGCCAGCTCTTACCGACAGGCCATTAATGAAAAACTGTTTTTT,CASSYRQAINEKLFF
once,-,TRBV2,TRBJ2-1,TGTGCCAGCAGTGAGGAGGGAAATGAGCAGTTCTTC,CASSEEGNEQFF
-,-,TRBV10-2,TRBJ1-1,TGCGCCAGCAGTGGACAGGCGTCCTCCTCGGGTTTCTTT,CASSGQASSSGFF
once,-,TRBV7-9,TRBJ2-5,TGTGCCAGCAAGGGGGAGATGGGGCCTCAAGCGGAGACCCAGTACTTC,CASKGEMGPQAETQYF
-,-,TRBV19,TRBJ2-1,TGTGCCAGTAGTATGGCTGTGGGGCAGTACAATGAGCAGTTCTTC,CASSMAVGQYNEQFF
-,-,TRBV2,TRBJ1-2,TGTGCCAGCGGGATTTTCTATGGCTACACCTTC,CASGIFYGYTF
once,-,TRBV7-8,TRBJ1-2,TGTGCCAGCAGCCCCAGGGGATATGGCTACACCTTC,CASSPRGYGYTF
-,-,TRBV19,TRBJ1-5,TGTGCCAGTAGTCCCAAGCGGCAAAATCAGCCCCAGCATTTT,CASSPKRQNQPQHF
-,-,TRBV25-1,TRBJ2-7,TGTGCCAGCCCCCCTCTCGAGCAGTACTTC,CASPPLEQYF
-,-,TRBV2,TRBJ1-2,TGTGCCAGCAGTGGATCGGGGGATGGCTACACCTTC,CASSGSGDGYTF
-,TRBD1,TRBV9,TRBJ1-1,TGTGCCAGCAGCCCAGGGTCACAGGGGGCAACTGAAGCTTTCTTT,CASSPGSQGATEAFF
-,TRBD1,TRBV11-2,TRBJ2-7,TGTGCCAGCAGGTCGGGGACAGGCACTTACGAGCAGTACTTC,CASRSGTGTYEQYF
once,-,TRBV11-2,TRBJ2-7,TGTGCCAGCAGCTCGATCCGCGGGGGCCCCTACGAGCAGTACTTC,CASSSIRGGPYEQYF
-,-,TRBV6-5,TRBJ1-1,TGTGCCAGCATCCGAGAGACAGAGAACACTGAAGCTTTCTTT,CASIRETENTEAFF
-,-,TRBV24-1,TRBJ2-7,TGTGCCACCAGTGATAAACCCCCTTTGCACGAGCAGTACTTC,CATSDKPPLHEQYF